Listed below are T cell receptor beta chains from one sample, sequenced in a study of OX40 agonist ivuxolimab in advanced cancers. Using immunoSEQ multiplex PCR, the repertoire was profiled, and TCRdb retains in-frame clones only, with some absent. The sample contains under 70,000 clones, approximately 90% of which appear only once. The sequencing used CD4+ or CD8+ T cells sorted from blood, collected in a trial of the OX40 agonist ivuxolimab. Source of these receptors: an adult with an advanced solid tumor such as melanoma, head and neck, liver or kidney cancer. CDR3s include the opening cysteine and the closing phenylalanine or tryptophan. The order of the fields is D gene, J gene, V gene, clone size, CDR3 protein, CDR3 DNA. D genes are given only for firm matches. Rows may omit the clone size; those that give it use once, few, many or a size class.

D gene: -
J gene: TRBJ1-1
V gene: TRBV27
clone size: -
CDR3 protein: CASSLFPENTEAFF
CDR3 DNA: TGTGCCAGCAGTTTATTCCCGGAAAACACTGAAGCTTTCTTT

D gene: -
J gene: TRBJ1-1
V gene: TRBV6-5
clone size: -
CDR3 protein: CASSYSTSENTEAFF
CDR3 DNA: TGTGCCAGCAGTTACTCCACATCAGAGAACACTGAAGCTTTCTTT

D gene: -
J gene: TRBJ1-2
V gene: TRBV6-5
clone size: -
CDR3 protein: CASSYYQGANYGYTF
CDR3 DNA: TGTGCCAGCAGTTACTACCAAGGGGCTAACTATGGCTACACCTTC

D gene: -
J gene: TRBJ2-5
V gene: TRBV2
clone size: -
CDR3 protein: CASGQWRGTQETQYF
CDR3 DNA: TGTGCCAGTGGACAGTGGAGGGGTACTCAAGAGACCCAGTACTTC

D gene: -
J gene: TRBJ2-5
V gene: TRBV6-6
clone size: -
CDR3 protein: CASSSPSGAKETQYF
CDR3 DNA: TGTGCCAGCAGCTCGCCCTCCGGGGCGAAAGAGACCCAGTACTTC

D gene: -
J gene: TRBJ1-1
V gene: TRBV5-1
clone size: -
CDR3 protein: CASSLVGEMNTEAFF
CDR3 DNA: TGCGCCAGCAGCTTGGTAGGGGAAATGAACACTGAAGCTTTCTTT

D gene: -
J gene: TRBJ1-2
V gene: TRBV6-6
clone size: -
CDR3 protein: CASIAGSYGYTF
CDR3 DNA: TGTGCCAGCATTGCAGGGAGCTATGGCTACACCTTC

D gene: -
J gene: TRBJ1-2
V gene: TRBV13
clone size: -
CDR3 protein: CASSLGGWESNYGYTF
CDR3 DNA: TGTGCCAGCAGCTTAGGGGGGTGGGAGAGTAACTATGGCTACACCTTC

D gene: TRBD1
J gene: TRBJ2-7
V gene: TRBV9
clone size: -
CDR3 protein: CASSVEGTGLSYEQYF
CDR3 DNA: TGTGCCAGCAGCGTAGAAGGGACAGGGTTATCCTACGAGCAGTACTTC

D gene: -
J gene: TRBJ2-7
V gene: TRBV4-2
clone size: -
CDR3 protein: CASSQEGTGTIYEQYF
CDR3 DNA: TGTGCCAGCAGCCAAGAGGGAACAGGGACAATCTACGAGCAGTACTTC

D gene: TRBD2
J gene: TRBJ2-7
V gene: TRBV7-8
clone size: -
CDR3 protein: CASSWTSSYEQYF
CDR3 DNA: TGTGCCAGCAGCTGGACTAGCTCCTACGAGCAGTACTTC

D gene: -
J gene: TRBJ1-6
V gene: TRBV10-1
clone size: -
CDR3 protein: CASSASPTGVGNSPLHF
CDR3 DNA: TGCGCCAGCAGTGCCTCCCCAACGGGCGTCGGGAATTCACCCCTCCACTTT

D gene: TRBD1
J gene: TRBJ2-5
V gene: TRBV11-1
clone size: -
CDR3 protein: CASSLASGTGYLETQYF
CDR3 DNA: TGTGCCAGCAGCTTAGCGTCCGGGACAGGGTATCTGGAGACCCAGTACTTC

D gene: -
J gene: TRBJ1-5
V gene: TRBV2
clone size: -
CDR3 protein: CASSVLAADNQPQHF
CDR3 DNA: TGTGCCAGCAGTGTCTTGGCGGCGGACAATCAGCCCCAGCATTTT

D gene: -
J gene: TRBJ2-7
V gene: TRBV6-1
clone size: -
CDR3 protein: CATLSWGYEQYF
CDR3 DNA: TGTGCCACCCTTTCCTGGGGCTACGAGCAGTACTTC

D gene: -
J gene: TRBJ2-7
V gene: TRBV5-1
clone size: -
CDR3 protein: CASSSSANSYEQYF
CDR3 DNA: TGCGCCAGCAGCTCGTCGGCTAACTCCTACGAGCAGTACTTC

D gene: TRBD1
J gene: TRBJ1-5
V gene: TRBV2
clone size: -
CDR3 protein: CASLQGALLSDSNQPQHF
CDR3 DNA: TGTGCCAGTCTACAGGGGGCCCTGCTTTCGGATAGCAATCAGCCCCAGCATTTT

D gene: TRBD1
J gene: TRBJ2-1
V gene: TRBV9
clone size: -
CDR3 protein: CASSVVLGQGMNEQFF
CDR3 DNA: TGTGCCAGCAGCGTAGTTTTAGGACAGGGGATGAATGAGCAGTTCTTC

D gene: -
J gene: TRBJ1-2
V gene: TRBV6-5
clone size: -
CDR3 protein: CASSYSNLGEGYTF
CDR3 DNA: TGTGCCAGCAGTTACTCCAATTTGGGGGAGGGCTACACCTTC

D gene: TRBD2
J gene: TRBJ2-7
V gene: TRBV7-9
clone size: -
CDR3 protein: CASSPASGGDYEQYF
CDR3 DNA: TGTGCCAGCAGCCCAGCCAGCGGGGGAGATTACGAGCAGTACTTC

D gene: -
J gene: TRBJ2-7
V gene: TRBV5-1
clone size: -
CDR3 protein: CASSSPRDEQYF
CDR3 DNA: TGCGCCAGCAGCTCTCCCAGGGACGAGCAGTACTTC

D gene: -
J gene: TRBJ2-5
V gene: TRBV11-2
clone size: -
CDR3 protein: CASSESPGVAPPYQETQYF
CDR3 DNA: TGTGCCAGCAGCGAAAGTCCCGGGGTAGCTCCACCGTACCAAGAGACCCAGTACTTC

D gene: -
J gene: TRBJ1-3
V gene: TRBV5-1
clone size: -
CDR3 protein: CASSTLGTPLSSGNTIYF
CDR3 DNA: TGCGCCAGCAGCACACTCGGGACACCACTCAGCTCTGGAAACACCATATATTTT

D gene: -
J gene: TRBJ2-1
V gene: TRBV4-3
clone size: -
CDR3 protein: CASSQPPGAEQFF
CDR3 DNA: TGCGCCAGCAGCCAACCCCCGGGGGCTGAGCAGTTCTTC

D gene: TRBD2
J gene: TRBJ2-1
V gene: TRBV6-5
clone size: -
CDR3 protein: CASSYFQGLAGNEQFF
CDR3 DNA: TGTGCCAGCAGTTACTTCCAGGGACTAGCTGGCAATGAGCAGTTCTTC

D gene: TRBD2
J gene: TRBJ2-1
V gene: TRBV5-6
clone size: once
CDR3 protein: CASSPYGGGASRNEQFF
CDR3 DNA: TGTGCCAGCAGCCCCTACGGCGGGGGGGCCTCTAGGAATGAGCAGTTCTTC

D gene: -
J gene: TRBJ1-2
V gene: TRBV5-1
clone size: -
CDR3 protein: CASGRNRDGGLGYTF
CDR3 DNA: TGCGCCAGCGGACGGAACCGGGACGGAGGCCTTGGCTACACCTTC

D gene: -
J gene: TRBJ2-7
V gene: TRBV6-5
clone size: -
CDR3 protein: CASTPGSSYEQYF
CDR3 DNA: TGTGCCAGCACCCCGGGGAGTAGCTACGAGCAGTACTTC

D gene: -
J gene: TRBJ2-2
V gene: TRBV19
clone size: -
CDR3 protein: CASSLSWGGQSNTGELFF
CDR3 DNA: TGTGCCAGTAGTCTCTCTTGGGGTGGACAGTCCAACACCGGGGAGCTGTTTTTT

D gene: TRBD2
J gene: TRBJ2-3
V gene: TRBV7-2
clone size: -
CDR3 protein: CASSPGTSGGTTDTQYF
CDR3 DNA: TGTGCCAGCAGCCCGGGGACTAGCGGGGGCACCACAGATACGCAGTATTTT

D gene: TRBD2
J gene: TRBJ2-1
V gene: TRBV4-1
clone size: -
CDR3 protein: CASSRTSGSNEQFF
CDR3 DNA: TGCGCCAGCAGTCGGACTAGCGGGAGCAATGAGCAGTTCTTC

D gene: -
J gene: TRBJ1-2
V gene: TRBV27
clone size: -
CDR3 protein: CASSLSTGDYGYTF
CDR3 DNA: TGTGCCAGCAGTTTATCGACCGGGGACTATGGCTACACCTTC

D gene: -
J gene: TRBJ2-1
V gene: TRBV7-7
clone size: -
CDR3 protein: CASSLWQGPRNEQFF
CDR3 DNA: TGTGCCAGCAGCTTATGGCAGGGCCCCAGGAATGAGCAGTTCTTC

D gene: -
J gene: TRBJ2-7
V gene: TRBV10-1
clone size: -
CDR3 protein: CASSEGGPSSYEQYF
CDR3 DNA: TGCGCCAGCAGTGAGGGGGGGCCCAGCTCCTACGAGCAGTACTTC

D gene: TRBD2
J gene: TRBJ2-3
V gene: TRBV5-4
clone size: -
CDR3 protein: CASRIRGGSTDTQYF
CDR3 DNA: TGTGCCAGCAGGATTCGGGGGGGTAGCACAGATACGCAGTATTTT

D gene: TRBD1
J gene: TRBJ1-1
V gene: TRBV7-9
clone size: -
CDR3 protein: CASSPRDRGLATEAFF
CDR3 DNA: TGTGCCAGCAGCCCCCGGGACAGGGGGCTGGCCACTGAAGCTTTCTTT

D gene: TRBD1
J gene: TRBJ2-7
V gene: TRBV6-1
clone size: -
CDR3 protein: CASSVWDRGTYEQYF
CDR3 DNA: TGTGCCAGCAGTGTTTGGGACAGGGGTACCTACGAGCAGTACTTC

D gene: -
J gene: TRBJ1-1
V gene: TRBV13
clone size: -
CDR3 protein: CASSLRGANTEAFF
CDR3 DNA: TGTGCCAGCAGCCTAAGGGGGGCGAACACTGAAGCTTTCTTT

D gene: -
J gene: TRBJ1-4
V gene: TRBV13
clone size: -
CDR3 protein: CASSSGGEKLFF
CDR3 DNA: TGTGCCAGCAGTTCCGGGGGCGAAAAACTGTTTTTT

D gene: -
J gene: TRBJ1-4
V gene: TRBV9
clone size: -
CDR3 protein: CASSAATGLWEKLFF
CDR3 DNA: TGTGCCAGCAGCGCGGCGACAGGCCTCTGGGAAAAACTGTTTTTT

D gene: -
J gene: TRBJ2-7
V gene: TRBV4-3
clone size: -
CDR3 protein: CASSQGVGVESYEQYF
CDR3 DNA: TGCGCCAGCAGCCAAGGGGTCGGGGTCGAATCCTACGAGCAGTACTTC

D gene: -
J gene: TRBJ2-2
V gene: TRBV12-5
clone size: -
CDR3 protein: CASGLTGPAGELFF
CDR3 DNA: TGTGCTAGTGGTTTGACAGGGCCGGCCGGGGAGCTGTTTTTT

D gene: -
J gene: TRBJ1-6
V gene: TRBV6-5
clone size: -
CDR3 protein: CASSHVTVNSPLHF
CDR3 DNA: TGTGCCAGCAGCCACGTGACAGTTAATTCACCCCTCCACTTT

D gene: -
J gene: TRBJ1-4
V gene: TRBV5-1
clone size: -
CDR3 protein: CASSSDLAEWKLFF
CDR3 DNA: TGCGCCAGCAGCTCGGACCTTGCGGAGTGGAAACTGTTTTTT

D gene: -
J gene: TRBJ2-2
V gene: TRBV7-9
clone size: -
CDR3 protein: CASSDGGPAGQLFF
CDR3 DNA: TGTGCCAGCAGCGATGGTGGACCCGCCGGGCAGCTGTTTTTT

D gene: TRBD2
J gene: TRBJ2-3
V gene: TRBV7-9
clone size: -
CDR3 protein: CASSFGLAGTLTDTQYF
CDR3 DNA: TGTGCCAGCAGCTTTGGGCTAGCGGGAACACTCACAGATACGCAGTATTTT

D gene: -
J gene: TRBJ1-1
V gene: TRBV9
clone size: -
CDR3 protein: CASSLGSLWTEAFF
CDR3 DNA: TGTGCCAGCAGCCTTGGGTCCCTATGGACTGAAGCTTTCTTT

D gene: -
J gene: TRBJ2-7
V gene: TRBV2
clone size: -
CDR3 protein: CASTHPTGMSYEQYF
CDR3 DNA: TGTGCCAGCACCCATCCCACAGGGATGAGCTACGAGCAGTACTTC

D gene: -
J gene: TRBJ2-1
V gene: TRBV4-3
clone size: -
CDR3 protein: CASSQDRDGYNEQFF
CDR3 DNA: TGCGCCAGCAGCCAAGACCGGGACGGCTACAATGAGCAGTTCTTC

D gene: -
J gene: TRBJ2-7
V gene: TRBV7-9
clone size: few
CDR3 protein: CASSLGLRGDEQYF
CDR3 DNA: TGTGCCAGCAGCTTAGGGCTCAGGGGCGACGAGCAGTACTTC

D gene: -
J gene: TRBJ1-2
V gene: TRBV6-5
clone size: -
CDR3 protein: CASSYGGSNYGYTF
CDR3 DNA: TGTGCCAGCAGTTATGGGGGTAGTAACTATGGCTACACCTTC

D gene: TRBD1
J gene: TRBJ2-7
V gene: TRBV4-1
clone size: -
CDR3 protein: CASSYILTGGEYEQYF
CDR3 DNA: TGCGCCAGCAGCTATATATTGACAGGGGGAGAGTACGAGCAGTACTTC

D gene: TRBD1
J gene: TRBJ2-5
V gene: TRBV11-2
clone size: -
CDR3 protein: CASSLVLQGEKETQYF
CDR3 DNA: TGTGCCAGCAGCTTAGTCCTACAGGGGGAAAAAGAGACCCAGTACTTC

D gene: -
J gene: TRBJ1-1
V gene: TRBV10-3
clone size: -
CDR3 protein: CAIKMDSEAFF
CDR3 DNA: TGTGCCATCAAAATGGACTCTGAAGCTTTCTTT

D gene: -
J gene: TRBJ2-2
V gene: TRBV6-5
clone size: -
CDR3 protein: CASGNTGELFF
CDR3 DNA: TGTGCCAGCGGTAACACCGGGGAGCTGTTTTTT

D gene: -
J gene: TRBJ2-7
V gene: TRBV27
clone size: -
CDR3 protein: CASSLGEYGSYEQYF
CDR3 DNA: TGTGCCAGCAGTTTAGGGGAGTATGGTTCGTACGAGCAGTACTTC

D gene: -
J gene: TRBJ1-3
V gene: TRBV7-9
clone size: -
CDR3 protein: CASSPLVRTRSGNTIYF
CDR3 DNA: TGTGCCAGCAGCCCTTTGGTGAGGACCCGCTCTGGAAACACCATATATTTT

D gene: -
J gene: TRBJ2-1
V gene: TRBV11-3
clone size: once
CDR3 protein: CASSLVPGTSSYNEQFF
CDR3 DNA: TGTGCCAGCAGCTTAGTCCCCGGGACATCCTCCTACAATGAGCAGTTCTTC

D gene: -
J gene: TRBJ1-5
V gene: TRBV6-6
clone size: -
CDR3 protein: CASSYSDSYQPQHF
CDR3 DNA: TGTGCCAGCAGTTACTCGGACAGCTATCAGCCCCAGCATTTT

D gene: -
J gene: TRBJ2-7
V gene: TRBV5-8
clone size: -
CDR3 protein: CASSPGADPSYEQYF
CDR3 DNA: TGTGCCAGCAGCCCCGGGGCCGACCCCTCCTACGAGCAGTACTTC